The clone carrying this T cell receptor beta chain was observed a single time. This record belongs to a study of cytomegalovirus exposure and HLA in healthy donors. Only in-frame clones appear in the TCRdb table, and some are missing; sequencing was by immunoSEQ multiplex PCR. The sample gives some 110,000 clones, roughly nine tenths of which show up once; about 4.4% is in the top ten. V was pared by 8 bases and J by 1 base, with 4 bases of the junction left unmatched. Looked up from germline, CDR1 is SEHNR and CDR2 is FQNEAQ (reference sequence). The CDR3 runs to 13 residues. The rearrangement links TRBV7-9 to TRBJ2-5, with 7 bases aligning to TRBD1. The sample taken for sequencing was PBMCs. The source of this sequence is a man between 18 and 29 years old in good health and CMV-seropositive. The CDR3 sequence is CASEGGPQETQYF. The CDR3 bases are TGTGCCAGCGAAGGGGGCCCCCAAGAGACCCAGTACTTC.